A single sample is the source of the 5 T cell receptor beta chains below, sequenced in a study of beta chain features in type 1 diabetes. The study reverse transcribed the entire isolated RNA, so it sequenced expressed TCRB transcripts. Profiling relied on immunoSEQ multiplex PCR, and the TCRdb table lists in-frame clones only, not all of them. The table lists approximately 170,000 clones, 7.5% to 9.5% of them singletons. Sample: central memory CD4+ T cells from blood. The source of these receptors is a woman younger than 35 in good health.

For this clone: The junction shows a germline mismatch at one end, possibly a read error. The chain couples TRBV5-4 to TRBJ2-4; 7 bases align to TRBD1. Germline values: CDR1 SGHNT, CDR2 YYREEE (reference sequence). This CDR3 has 17 residues. CDR3 sequence (DNA): TGCGCCAGCAGCCGCATCATGGCCGGGGACAGCCAAAACATTCAGTACTTC. Protein product: CASSRIMAGDSQNIQYF. Drawing the rest from reference TRBV5-4 and TRBJ2-4, the complete variable domain is ETGVTQSPTHLIKTRGQQVTLRCSSQSGHNTVSWYQQALGQGPQFIFQYYREEENGRGNFPPRFSGLQFPNYSSELNVNALELDDSALYLCASSRIMAGDSQNIQYFGAGTRLSVL.

This chain connects TRBV7-2 to TRBJ2-1, with TRBD2 matching 12 bases. The CDR3 sequence is 16 residues long. Germline CDR1 and CDR2: SGHTA and FQGNSA. The V gene end was trimmed by 4 bases and the J gene end by 4 bases; junction bases not matched to a gene: 5. The CDR3 DNA follows: TGTGCCAGCAGCTCTACTAGCGGGAGGACGTACAATGAGCAGTTCTTC. It specifies CASSSTSGRTYNEQFF.

This clone was detected only a few times. The chain carries TRBV5-4 and TRBJ2-2, with 10 bases lining up with TRBD2. Germline loops: CDR1 SGHNT, CDR2 YYREEE (reference sequence). V was clipped by 1 base and J by 6 bases; unmatched bases: 9. There are 17 residues in the CDR3. The chain's CDR3 is CASSLPSGLAGAGELFF. Written as DNA, the CDR3 is TGTGCCAGCAGCTTGCCATCAGGGCTAGCGGGAGCCGGGGAGCTGTTTTTT. Looking up the rest from reference TRBV5-4 and TRBJ2-2 gives the full variable domain: ETGVTQSPTHLIKTRGQQVTLRCSSQSGHNTVSWYQQALGQGPQFIFQYYREEENGRGNFPPRFSGLQFPNYSSELNVNALELDDSALYLCASSLPSGLAGAGELFFGEGSRLTVL.

The rearrangement uses TRBV19 and TRBJ2-5; 8 bases agree with TRBD1. Trimming at V came to 5 bases and at J to 0 bases, leaving 5 bases not matched to a gene. The CDR3 totals 15 residues. The V gene's germline CDR1 is LNHDA and CDR2 SQIVND (reference sequence). CDR3 in DNA: TGTGCCAGTAGTTCCGGACAGGGCCACCAAGAGACCCAGTACTTC. Its translation is CASSSGQGHQETQYF.

This clone was found a few times. The chain has TRBV2 and TRBJ1-1; TRBD1 matches at 8 bases. J was trimmed by 3 bases and V by 8 bases; bases with no gene match: 5. Germline V gene lookup returns CDR1 SNHLY and CDR2 FYNNEI. The CDR3 extends over 13 amino acids. CDR3 loop: CASAGGEDTEAFF. DNA for the CDR3: TGTGCCAGCGCAGGGGGCGAGGACACTGAAGCTTTCTTT.